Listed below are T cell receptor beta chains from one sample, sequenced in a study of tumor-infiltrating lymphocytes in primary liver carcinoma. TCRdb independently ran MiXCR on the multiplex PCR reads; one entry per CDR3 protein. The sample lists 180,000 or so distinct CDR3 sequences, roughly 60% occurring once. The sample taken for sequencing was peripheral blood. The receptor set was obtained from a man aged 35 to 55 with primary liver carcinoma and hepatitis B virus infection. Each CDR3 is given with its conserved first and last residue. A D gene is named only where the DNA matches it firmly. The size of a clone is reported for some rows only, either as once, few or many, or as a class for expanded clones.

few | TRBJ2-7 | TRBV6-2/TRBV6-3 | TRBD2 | CASTLAGGLYEQYF | TGTGCCAGCACTCTAGCGGGAGGGCTTTACGAGCAGTACTTC
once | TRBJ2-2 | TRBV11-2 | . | CASSRVGGGGDTGELFF | TGTGCCAGCAGCCGAGTGGGAGGGGGAGGGGACACCGGGGAGCTGTTTTTT
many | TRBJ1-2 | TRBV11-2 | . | CASSLGSYSRTNYGYTF | TGTGCCAGCAGCTTAGGGTCTTACAGCCGAACTAACTATGGCTACACCTTC
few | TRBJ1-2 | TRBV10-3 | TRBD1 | CAISEGQGYGYTF | TGTGCCATCAGTGAAGGACAGGGGTATGGCTACACCTTC
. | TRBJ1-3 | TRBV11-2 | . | CASSLVLGSGNTIYF | TGTGCCAGCAGCTTAGTACTCGGCTCTGGAAACACCATATATTTT
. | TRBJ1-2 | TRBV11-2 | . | CASGPSGSDYTF | TGTGCCAGCGGCCCCTCGGGGTCTGACTACACCTTC
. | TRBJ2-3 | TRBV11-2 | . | CASSLPVSTDTQYF | TGTGCCAGCAGCTTACCAGTGAGCACAGATACGCAGTATTTT
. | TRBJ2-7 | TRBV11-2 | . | CASSPVGLYEQYF | TGTGCCAGCAGCCCCGTCGGGCTTTACGAGCAGTACTTC
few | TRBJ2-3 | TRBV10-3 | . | CAISDEGRGDTQYF | TGTGCCATCAGTGACGAGGGGCGAGGAGATACGCAGTATTTT
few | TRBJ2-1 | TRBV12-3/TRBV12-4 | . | CASSNRLASYNEQFF | TGTGCCAGCAGTAACCGCCTGGCCTCCTACAATGAGCAGTTCTTC
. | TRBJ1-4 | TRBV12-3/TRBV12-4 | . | CASSLTEADEKLFF | TGTGCCAGCAGTTTGACGGAAGCAGATGAAAAACTGTTTTTT
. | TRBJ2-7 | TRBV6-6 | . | CASSSLTTGDPYEQYF | TGTGCCAGCAGTTCCCTCACTACCGGGGATCCCTACGAGCAGTACTTC
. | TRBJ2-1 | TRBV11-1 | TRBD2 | CASSLARGNEQFF | TGTGCCAGCAGCTTAGCGCGGGGGAATGAGCAGTTCTTC
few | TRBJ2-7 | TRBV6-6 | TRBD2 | CASSLTVGLAFAEQYF | TGTGCCAGCAGCCTAACGGTGGGACTAGCATTCGCCGAGCAGTACTTC
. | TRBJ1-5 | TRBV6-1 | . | CASSEGWAGLSNQPKHF | TGTGCCAGCAGTGAAGGGTGGGCAGGGTTAAGCAATCAGCCCAAGCATTTT
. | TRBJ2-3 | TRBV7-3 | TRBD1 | CASSPEGQASTDTQYF | TGTGCCAGCAGCCCAGAAGGACAGGCGAGCACAGATACGCAGTATTTT
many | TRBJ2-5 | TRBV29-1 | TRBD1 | CSVFLQGIQTQYF | TGCAGCGTGTTTTTACAGGGGATTCAGACCCAGTACTTC
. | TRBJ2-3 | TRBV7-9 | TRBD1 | CASSQSRDRDTDMQYF | TGTGCCAGCAGCCAAAGCCGGGACAGGGATACAGATATGCAGTATTTT
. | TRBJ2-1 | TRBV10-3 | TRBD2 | CAISEQAGGNNEQFF | TGTGCCATCAGTGAGCAAGCGGGAGGGAACAATGAGCAGTTCTTC
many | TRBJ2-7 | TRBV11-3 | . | CASSLNPGEGYEQYF | TGTGCCAGCAGCTTAAACCCGGGAGAGGGGTACGAGCAGTACTTC
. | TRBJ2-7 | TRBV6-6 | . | CAIMGNGQGAGYEQYF | TGTGCCATCATGGGTAACGGACAGGGAGCGGGGTACGAGCAGTACTTC
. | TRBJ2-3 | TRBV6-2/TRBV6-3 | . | CARSYSWGDTQYF | TGTGCCAGGAGTTACTCGTGGGGAGATACGCAGTATTTT
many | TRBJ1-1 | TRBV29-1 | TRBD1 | CSAGQLNTEAFF | TGCAGCGCGGGACAGTTGAACACTGAAGCTTTCTTT
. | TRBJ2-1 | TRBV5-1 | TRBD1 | CANSLGQGADEQFF | TGCGCCAACAGCTTAGGACAGGGAGCCGATGAGCAGTTCTTC
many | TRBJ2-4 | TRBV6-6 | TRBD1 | CASTRQGNIQYF | TGTGCCAGCACTAGACAGGGAAACATTCAGTACTTC
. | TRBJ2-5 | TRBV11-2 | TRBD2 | CASSHTMTSVSGETQYF | TGTGCCAGCAGCCATACTATGACTAGCGTGAGTGGAGAGACCCAGTACTTC
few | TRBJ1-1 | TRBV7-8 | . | CASSPLEGRGKMNTEAFF | TGTGCCAGCAGCCCCCTTGAGGGCAGGGGCAAAATGAACACTGAAGCTTTCTTT